This passage covers 31 T cell receptor beta chains from one sample sequenced in a study of identifying expanded T cells in peripheral blood. Sequencing used immunoSEQ multiplex PCR; TCRdb keeps in-frame clones, though not all of them. The sample includes approximately 120,000 clones, 88% of them seen just once. Material: blood. These receptors originate from a person aged 18 to 75 in good health.

The chain employs TRBV6-5 and TRBJ1-1; D not resolved. Germline loops: CDR1 MNHEY, CDR2 SVGAGI. CDR3 length: 13 amino acids. Trimming stripped 6 bases from V and 10 bases from J, with 18 bases between. This chain's CDR3 is CASRPKVDAAAFF. Here the CDR3 DNA reads TGTGCCAGCAGGCCCAAGGTGGATGCTGCAGCTTTCTTT.

The chain employs TRBV29-1 and TRBJ2-1; D ambiguous. The V end was cut by 1 base, the J end by 3 bases, with 10 bases between. The CDR3 runs to 14 residues. The germline CDR1 and CDR2 sequences are SQVTM and ANQGSEA. In DNA form, the CDR3 reads TGCAGCGTTGAAGTGGGTGGCTTCTACAATGAGCAGTTCTTC. This encodes CSVEVGGFYNEQFF.

This clone was found many times. V gene TRBV6-6 combines with J gene TRBJ1-5; D remains ambiguous. V was clipped by 11 bases and J by 0 bases, with 14 bases between them. The CDR3 sequence is 14 residues long. Germline-derived CDR1 and CDR2 are MNHNY and SVGAGI (reference sequence). The CDR3 is CAVGRQYSNQPQHF. CDR3 bases: TGTGCCGTCGGACGGCAATATAGCAATCAGCCCCAGCATTTT.

The chain employs TRBV7-8 and TRBJ2-5, with TRBD2 matching over 8 bases. V trimming: 5 bases; J trimming: 1 base; junction bases outside the gene matches: 6. The CDR3 is 15 amino acids. From germline, CDR1 is SGHVS and CDR2 FQNEAQ. CDR3 in amino acids: CASSDPSGGQETQYF. In DNA form, the CDR3 reads TGTGCCAGCAGCGACCCCAGCGGGGGCCAAGAGACCCAGTACTTC.

The count of this clone is one. The chain joins TRBV16 to TRBJ2-5; D ambiguous. Trimming stripped 0 bases from V and 5 bases from J, with 4 bases between. From germline, CDR1 is KGHSY and CDR2 FQNENV. This CDR3 contains 12 residues. The DNA for the CDR3 is TGTGCCAGCAGCCAATCCGGTGAGACCCAGTACTTC. As protein: CASSQSGETQYF.

Only one count was recorded for this clone. The V call is TRBV10-3, the J call TRBJ2-5, with 14 bases identical to TRBD2. The DNA end is more similar to TRBJ2-7, so the J call may be wrong. Germline assignment: CDR1 ENHRY and CDR2 SYGVKD. The CDR3 covers 15 residues. The CDR3 coding sequence is TGTGCCATCGGGGGACTAGCGGGAGAACCCTACGAGCAGTACTTC. This encodes CAIGGLAGEPYEQYF.

V gene TRBV7-8 combines with J gene TRBJ1-6, with D maybe TRBD1 (6 bases). The germline CDR1 and CDR2 sequences are SGHVS and FQNEAQ. The CDR3 extends over 15 amino acids. Trimming left V 4 bases short and J 10 bases short, with 17 bases between. The CDR3 protein is CASSYQGYAGSPLHF. CDR3 DNA: TGTGCCAGCAGCTATCAGGGGTATGCAGGCTCACCCCTCCACTTT.

As concerns this clone: The identical CDR3 is also encoded by other nucleotide sequences in the sample. The chain is built from TRBV11-2 and TRBJ2-5; D is undetermined. Germline V lookup: CDR1 SGHAT, CDR2 FQNNGV. V was shortened by 5 bases and J by 5 bases, with 6 bases between the two germline ends. CDR3 length: 11 residues. CDR3 sequence (DNA): TGTGCCAGCAGCCTGCGGGAGACCCAGTACTTC. Translated, it gives CASSLRETQYF.

The rearrangement links TRBV5-1 to TRBJ1-6; 10 nucleotides agree with TRBD1. With V trimmed by 0 bases and J by 10 bases, 4 bases remained unmatched. The CDR3 length is 15 residues. Germline CDR1 is SGHRS and CDR2 is YFSETQ. The CDR3 spells CASSLAGTGASPLHF. The CDR3 nucleotides read TGCGCCAGCAGCTTGGCCGGGACAGGGGCCTCACCCCTCCACTTT. The complete variable domain, with remaining parts taken from reference TRBV5-1 and TRBJ1-6, reads KAGVTQTPRYLIKTRGQQVTLSCSPISGHRSVSWYQQTPGQGLQFLFEYFSETQRNKGNFPGRFSGRQFSNSRSEMNVSTLELGDSALYLCASSLAGTGASPLHFGNGTRLTVT.

V usage is TRBV7-3 and J usage is TRBJ2-1; weak D call: TRBD2 (5 bases). CDR1 and CDR2 (germline): SGHTA, FQGTGA. Trimming removed 3 bases at V and 5 bases at J, with 17 bases between. The CDR3 covers 16 residues. As DNA, the CDR3 is TGTGCCAGCAGCTTCCCCCTTGGCGGGTCTAACAATGAGCAGTTCTTC. Translated, it gives CASSFPLGGSNNEQFF.

The V and J genes are TRBV30 and TRBJ2-6; 7 nucleotides agree with TRBD2. CDR3 length: 16 residues. V lost 3 bases, J lost 0 bases, and 5 bases stayed unmatched. Germline CDR1 reads GTSNPN; CDR2 reads SVGIG (reference sequence). The CDR3, as DNA: TGTGCCTGGAGCGGACTAGGATACTCTGGGGCCAACGTCCTGACTTTC. The encoded protein is CAWSGLGYSGANVLTF.

The rearrangement links TRBV28 to TRBJ1-2; 9 bases match TRBD1. The germline gives CDR1 MDHEN, CDR2 SYDVKM. The CDR3 covers 18 residues. V gave up 4 bases and J gave up 1 base; unmatched junction bases: 13. CDR3 coding DNA: TGTGCCAGCAGTTCCCTTGAGGACAGGGGCCTCCTTAACTATGGCTACACCTTC. Encoded protein: CASSSLEDRGLLNYGYTF.

The chain uses TRBV7-2 and TRBJ1-1, with D tentatively TRBD1 (5 bases). The CDR3 consists of 13 residues. The V end was cut by 5 bases, the J end by 3 bases, with 10 bases between. Per germline, CDR1 SGHTA and CDR2 FQGNSA. The CDR3 bases are TGTGCCAGCAGCGGGGGGGGTTACACTGAAGCTTTCTTT. Protein: CASSGGGYTEAFF.

This clone was counted only a few times. The chain joins TRBV7-3 to TRBJ1-3; D gene uncertain. The V end lost 1 base, the J end lost 0 bases, and 4 bases lay between the germline ends. This CDR3 comprises 14 residues. Germline CDR1 and CDR2: SGHTA and FQGTGA. The CDR3 nucleotides are TGTGCCAGCAGCTTAATGGACTCTGGAAACACCATATATTTT. Amino acids: CASSLMDSGNTIYF.

The chain recombines TRBV29-1 with TRBJ1-5, with D maybe TRBD1 (5 bases). This CDR3 region has 14 residues. V lost 6 bases, J lost 4 bases, and 16 bases lay in between. Per the germline V gene, CDR1 is SQVTM and CDR2 is ANQGSEA. CDR3 region: CSVTTGTVNQPQHF. The CDR3 DNA follows: TGCAGCGTAACTACCGGGACGGTAAATCAGCCCCAGCATTTT.

This chain links TRBV19 with TRBJ2-7; 9 nucleotides line up with TRBD1. The germline gives CDR1 LNHDA, CDR2 SQIVND (reference sequence). V lost 5 bases and J lost 9; bases outside the gene matches: 5. The CDR3 is made up of 12 amino acids. The CDR3 sequence is CASSADRGAQYF. The CDR3 bases are TGTGCCAGTAGTGCGGACAGGGGAGCGCAGTACTTC.

The chain is built from TRBV30 and TRBJ1-5; maybe TRBD1 (5 bases). Germline loops: CDR1 GTSNPN, CDR2 SVGIG (reference sequence). This CDR3 is 13 amino acids long. Trimming shortened V by 2 bases and J by 4 bases, and 9 bases separated the two germline ends. The chain's CDR3 is CAWSRGTNQPQHF. The CDR3 DNA sequence: TGTGCCTGGAGTAGGGGAACAAATCAGCCCCAGCATTTT.

This rearrangement joins TRBV7-9 to TRBJ2-5; TRBD1 aligns across 7 bases. Germline V lookup: CDR1 SEHNR, CDR2 FQNEAQ (reference sequence). After removal of 8 bases from V and 5 bases from J, the junction contained 5 bases not matched to a gene. The CDR3 covers 12 residues. DNA for the CDR3: TGTGCCAGCCAAGGGGGCGGGGAGACCCAGTACTTC. Translated, it gives CASQGGGETQYF.

The count of this clone is one. The chain employs TRBV28 and TRBJ1-4, with TRBD1 identical over 8 bases. The V gene end was trimmed by 6 bases and the J gene end by 7 bases; junction bases not matched to a gene: 4. This CDR3 comprises 13 residues. The germline V gene encodes CDR1 MDHEN and CDR2 SYDVKM. CDR3 region: CASRDGQGEKLFF. Written as DNA, the CDR3 is TGTGCCAGCAGAGATGGACAGGGTGAAAAACTGTTTTTT.

The chain links TRBV4-1 to TRBJ1-2; D unclear. The CDR3 loop spans 13 amino acids. The V end was cut by 0 bases, the J end by 8 bases, with 10 bases between. The germline V gene has CDR1 MGHRA and CDR2 YSYEKL. The CDR3 nucleotides are TGCGCCAGCAGCCAAGATGAGGGCTGGGGCTACACCTTC. Protein: CASSQDEGWGYTF.

This clone was seen a single time. The J gene is TRBJ2-7, the V gene TRBV6-6; D is uncertain. The CDR3 runs 15 residues. V dropped 6 bases and J dropped 3 bases, with 18 bases sitting between them. The germline V gene encodes CDR1 MNHNY and CDR2 SVGAGI (reference sequence). CDR3 DNA sequence: TGTGCCAGCAGCCCCGACTCGACGAAGGTCTACGAGCAGTACTTC. Protein: CASSPDSTKVYEQYF.

V usage is TRBV4-1 and J usage is TRBJ2-1; 12 bases map to TRBD2. In germline, CDR1 is MGHRA, CDR2 YSYEKL. The CDR3 runs to 16 residues. V gave up 4 bases and J gave up 7 bases; unmatched junction bases: 8. CDR3: CASSPRTSGMWNEQFF. In nucleotides, the CDR3 is TGCGCCAGCAGCCCTCGGACTAGCGGGATGTGGAATGAGCAGTTCTTC.

The chain joins TRBV7-9 to TRBJ2-1; D gene unclear. The CDR3 is 13 residues long. V lost 0 bases and J lost 9, with 9 bases in between. Germline CDR1 SEHNR, CDR2 FQNEAQ (reference sequence). CDR3 region: CASSLATVGEQFF. The CDR3 nucleotides read TGTGCCAGCAGCTTAGCTACGGTCGGTGAGCAGTTCTTC.

This clone was counted once. The chain recombines TRBV27 with TRBJ1-5; 9 nucleotides match TRBD1. CDR1 MNHEY and CDR2 SMNVEV come from the germline V gene (reference sequence). Unmatched junction bases numbered 8, after V lost 1 base and J lost 4 bases. The length of the CDR3 is 17 residues. This CDR3 is CASSLWQGQGQNQPQHF. CDR3 nucleotide sequence: TGTGCCAGCAGTTTATGGCAGGGACAGGGTCAAAATCAGCCCCAGCATTTT.

The rearrangement links TRBV2 to TRBJ1-3, with no clear D. Trimming left V 7 bases short and J 0 bases short, with 13 bases between. This CDR3 is 15 amino acids long. CDR1 SNHLY and CDR2 FYNNEI come from the germline V gene. The DNA of the CDR3 is TGTGCCAGCACCAGAGAGGGAGGCTCTGGAAACACCATATATTTT. The encoded protein is CASTREGGSGNTIYF.

This sequence joins TRBV2 and TRBJ2-7, with D perhaps TRBD1 or TRBD2 (5 bases each). The CDR3 loop spans 14 amino acids. V lost 7 bases and J lost 3, with 16 bases in between. Germline loops: CDR1 SNHLY, CDR2 FYNNEI. In DNA form, the CDR3 reads TGTGCCAGCACCCTTTCTCGAGGGGACTACGAGCAGTACTTC. Its protein product is CASTLSRGDYEQYF.

V gene TRBV19 combines with J gene TRBJ1-1; no reliable D call. V was pared by 4 bases and J by 0 bases, with 9 bases between. The CDR3 is 14 residues long. Germline loops: CDR1 LNHDA, CDR2 SQIVND (reference sequence). For the CDR3, the DNA is TGTGCCAGTAGTAGGGTGGCCTTGAACACTGAAGCTTTCTTT. Translating gives CASSRVALNTEAFF.

Regarding this clone: Sequence at one end of the junction differs from germline and may be a read error. This CDR3 is CASCYSLDRLYEQYF. CDR3 bases: TGTGCCAGCTGTTACAGCCTTGACAGGCTTTACGAGCAGTACTTC. This rearrangement joins TRBV6-5 to TRBJ2-7; TRBD1 is a possible D gene (6 bases). The germline V gene encodes CDR1 MNHEY and CDR2 SVGAGI. The CDR3 consists of 15 residues.

This chain uses TRBV18 with TRBJ2-7; the match to TRBD1 covers 8 bases. The CDR3 has 16 amino acids. The germline gives CDR1 KGHSH, CDR2 LQKENI. J gave up 1 base and V 0 bases, and 5 bases lay outside the gene matches. The CDR3, as DNA: TGTGCCAGCTCACCACCGGATACAGGGGGGTCCTACGAGCAGTACTTC. It yields the protein CASSPPDTGGSYEQYF. The whole variable domain, remainder taken from reference TRBV18 and TRBJ2-7, is NAGVMQNPRHLVRRRGQEARLRCSPMKGHSHVYWYRQLPEEGLKFMVYLQKENIIDESGMPKERFSAEFPKEGPSILRIQQVVRGDSAAYFCASSPPDTGGSYEQYFGPGTRLTVT.

With regard to this clone: The junction shows a germline mismatch at one end, possibly a read error. V is TRBV19 and J is TRBJ1-2; D not certain. Germline CDR1 is LNHDA and CDR2 is SQIVND (reference sequence). This CDR3 spans 13 amino acids. The CDR3 here is CASRPVNTDGHTF. CDR3 in DNA: TGTGCCAGTAGACCCGTTAATACGGATGGCCACACCTTC.

The rearrangement uses TRBV18 and TRBJ1-1, with TRBD1 as a possible D gene (5 bases). Trimming cost V 2 bases and J 1 base, with 14 bases left between them. Germline lookup yields CDR1 KGHSH and CDR2 LQKENI. This CDR3 contains 16 residues. In nucleotides, the CDR3 is TGTGCCAGCTCACCAGTGGGGCAGGGTAGGAACACTGAAGCTTTCTTT. Translation: CASSPVGQGRNTEAFF.